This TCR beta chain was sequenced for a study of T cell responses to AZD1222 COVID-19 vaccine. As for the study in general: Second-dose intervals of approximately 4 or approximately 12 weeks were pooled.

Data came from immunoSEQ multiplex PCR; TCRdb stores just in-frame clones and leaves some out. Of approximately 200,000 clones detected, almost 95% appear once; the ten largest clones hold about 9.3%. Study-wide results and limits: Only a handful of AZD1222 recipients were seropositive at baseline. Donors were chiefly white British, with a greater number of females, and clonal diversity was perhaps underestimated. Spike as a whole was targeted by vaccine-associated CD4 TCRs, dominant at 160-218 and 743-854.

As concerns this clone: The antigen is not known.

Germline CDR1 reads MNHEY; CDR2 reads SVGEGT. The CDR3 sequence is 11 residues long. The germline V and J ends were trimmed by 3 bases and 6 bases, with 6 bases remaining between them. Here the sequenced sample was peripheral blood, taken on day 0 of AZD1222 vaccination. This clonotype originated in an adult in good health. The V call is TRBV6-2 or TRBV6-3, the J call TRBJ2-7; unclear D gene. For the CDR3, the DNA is TGTGCCAGCAGTTATAGTGTCGAGCAGTACTTC. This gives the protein CASSYSVEQYF.